This paragraph covers one TCR beta chain sequence. Its specificity is not known. Measured with immunoSEQ multiplex PCR; TCRdb has only the in-frame clones, and not every one. The sample carries some 120,000 clones, 88% recorded once. CDR1 and CDR2 from the germline V gene are LGHDT and YNNKEL (reference sequence). This CDR3 contains 14 residues. Deletions cut 3 bases from V and 3 bases from J, with 12 bases between. The data are from a study of T cell responses to AZD1222 COVID-19 vaccine. In the study overall: Researchers grouped second doses given at about 4 or about 12 weeks into one pool. The study's findings and limits: Reports indicate that nearly half of spike-specific TCRs are directed at unmutated variant regions.

V is TRBV3-1 (or the pseudogene TRBV3-2) and J is TRBJ2-7; possibly TRBD2 for D (6 bases). Sequenced here: peripheral blood, sampled on day 0 of AZD1222 vaccination. This receptor was obtained from an adult in good health. The CDR3 reads CASSQGGSDYEQYF. CDR3 bases: TGTGCCAGCAGCCAGGGAGGTTCCGACTACGAGCAGTACTTC.